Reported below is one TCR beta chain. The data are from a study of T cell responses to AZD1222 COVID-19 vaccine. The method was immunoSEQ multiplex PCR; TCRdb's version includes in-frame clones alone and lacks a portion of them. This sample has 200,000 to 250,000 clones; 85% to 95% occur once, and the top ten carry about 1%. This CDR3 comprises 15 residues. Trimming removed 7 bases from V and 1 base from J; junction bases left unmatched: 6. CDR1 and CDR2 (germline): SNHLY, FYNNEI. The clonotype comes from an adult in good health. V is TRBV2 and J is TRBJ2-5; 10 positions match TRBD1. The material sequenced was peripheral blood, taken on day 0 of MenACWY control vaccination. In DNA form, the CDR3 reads TGTGCCAGCAATTCCGGGACAGGGGTCCAAGAGACCCAGTACTTC. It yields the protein CASNSGTGVQETQYF. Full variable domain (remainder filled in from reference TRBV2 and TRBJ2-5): EPEVTQTPSHQVTQMGQEVILRCVPISNHLYFYWYRQILGQKVEFLVSFYNNEISEKSEIFDDQFSVERPDGSNFTLKIRSTKLEDSAMYFCASNSGTGVQETQYFGPGTRLLVL.